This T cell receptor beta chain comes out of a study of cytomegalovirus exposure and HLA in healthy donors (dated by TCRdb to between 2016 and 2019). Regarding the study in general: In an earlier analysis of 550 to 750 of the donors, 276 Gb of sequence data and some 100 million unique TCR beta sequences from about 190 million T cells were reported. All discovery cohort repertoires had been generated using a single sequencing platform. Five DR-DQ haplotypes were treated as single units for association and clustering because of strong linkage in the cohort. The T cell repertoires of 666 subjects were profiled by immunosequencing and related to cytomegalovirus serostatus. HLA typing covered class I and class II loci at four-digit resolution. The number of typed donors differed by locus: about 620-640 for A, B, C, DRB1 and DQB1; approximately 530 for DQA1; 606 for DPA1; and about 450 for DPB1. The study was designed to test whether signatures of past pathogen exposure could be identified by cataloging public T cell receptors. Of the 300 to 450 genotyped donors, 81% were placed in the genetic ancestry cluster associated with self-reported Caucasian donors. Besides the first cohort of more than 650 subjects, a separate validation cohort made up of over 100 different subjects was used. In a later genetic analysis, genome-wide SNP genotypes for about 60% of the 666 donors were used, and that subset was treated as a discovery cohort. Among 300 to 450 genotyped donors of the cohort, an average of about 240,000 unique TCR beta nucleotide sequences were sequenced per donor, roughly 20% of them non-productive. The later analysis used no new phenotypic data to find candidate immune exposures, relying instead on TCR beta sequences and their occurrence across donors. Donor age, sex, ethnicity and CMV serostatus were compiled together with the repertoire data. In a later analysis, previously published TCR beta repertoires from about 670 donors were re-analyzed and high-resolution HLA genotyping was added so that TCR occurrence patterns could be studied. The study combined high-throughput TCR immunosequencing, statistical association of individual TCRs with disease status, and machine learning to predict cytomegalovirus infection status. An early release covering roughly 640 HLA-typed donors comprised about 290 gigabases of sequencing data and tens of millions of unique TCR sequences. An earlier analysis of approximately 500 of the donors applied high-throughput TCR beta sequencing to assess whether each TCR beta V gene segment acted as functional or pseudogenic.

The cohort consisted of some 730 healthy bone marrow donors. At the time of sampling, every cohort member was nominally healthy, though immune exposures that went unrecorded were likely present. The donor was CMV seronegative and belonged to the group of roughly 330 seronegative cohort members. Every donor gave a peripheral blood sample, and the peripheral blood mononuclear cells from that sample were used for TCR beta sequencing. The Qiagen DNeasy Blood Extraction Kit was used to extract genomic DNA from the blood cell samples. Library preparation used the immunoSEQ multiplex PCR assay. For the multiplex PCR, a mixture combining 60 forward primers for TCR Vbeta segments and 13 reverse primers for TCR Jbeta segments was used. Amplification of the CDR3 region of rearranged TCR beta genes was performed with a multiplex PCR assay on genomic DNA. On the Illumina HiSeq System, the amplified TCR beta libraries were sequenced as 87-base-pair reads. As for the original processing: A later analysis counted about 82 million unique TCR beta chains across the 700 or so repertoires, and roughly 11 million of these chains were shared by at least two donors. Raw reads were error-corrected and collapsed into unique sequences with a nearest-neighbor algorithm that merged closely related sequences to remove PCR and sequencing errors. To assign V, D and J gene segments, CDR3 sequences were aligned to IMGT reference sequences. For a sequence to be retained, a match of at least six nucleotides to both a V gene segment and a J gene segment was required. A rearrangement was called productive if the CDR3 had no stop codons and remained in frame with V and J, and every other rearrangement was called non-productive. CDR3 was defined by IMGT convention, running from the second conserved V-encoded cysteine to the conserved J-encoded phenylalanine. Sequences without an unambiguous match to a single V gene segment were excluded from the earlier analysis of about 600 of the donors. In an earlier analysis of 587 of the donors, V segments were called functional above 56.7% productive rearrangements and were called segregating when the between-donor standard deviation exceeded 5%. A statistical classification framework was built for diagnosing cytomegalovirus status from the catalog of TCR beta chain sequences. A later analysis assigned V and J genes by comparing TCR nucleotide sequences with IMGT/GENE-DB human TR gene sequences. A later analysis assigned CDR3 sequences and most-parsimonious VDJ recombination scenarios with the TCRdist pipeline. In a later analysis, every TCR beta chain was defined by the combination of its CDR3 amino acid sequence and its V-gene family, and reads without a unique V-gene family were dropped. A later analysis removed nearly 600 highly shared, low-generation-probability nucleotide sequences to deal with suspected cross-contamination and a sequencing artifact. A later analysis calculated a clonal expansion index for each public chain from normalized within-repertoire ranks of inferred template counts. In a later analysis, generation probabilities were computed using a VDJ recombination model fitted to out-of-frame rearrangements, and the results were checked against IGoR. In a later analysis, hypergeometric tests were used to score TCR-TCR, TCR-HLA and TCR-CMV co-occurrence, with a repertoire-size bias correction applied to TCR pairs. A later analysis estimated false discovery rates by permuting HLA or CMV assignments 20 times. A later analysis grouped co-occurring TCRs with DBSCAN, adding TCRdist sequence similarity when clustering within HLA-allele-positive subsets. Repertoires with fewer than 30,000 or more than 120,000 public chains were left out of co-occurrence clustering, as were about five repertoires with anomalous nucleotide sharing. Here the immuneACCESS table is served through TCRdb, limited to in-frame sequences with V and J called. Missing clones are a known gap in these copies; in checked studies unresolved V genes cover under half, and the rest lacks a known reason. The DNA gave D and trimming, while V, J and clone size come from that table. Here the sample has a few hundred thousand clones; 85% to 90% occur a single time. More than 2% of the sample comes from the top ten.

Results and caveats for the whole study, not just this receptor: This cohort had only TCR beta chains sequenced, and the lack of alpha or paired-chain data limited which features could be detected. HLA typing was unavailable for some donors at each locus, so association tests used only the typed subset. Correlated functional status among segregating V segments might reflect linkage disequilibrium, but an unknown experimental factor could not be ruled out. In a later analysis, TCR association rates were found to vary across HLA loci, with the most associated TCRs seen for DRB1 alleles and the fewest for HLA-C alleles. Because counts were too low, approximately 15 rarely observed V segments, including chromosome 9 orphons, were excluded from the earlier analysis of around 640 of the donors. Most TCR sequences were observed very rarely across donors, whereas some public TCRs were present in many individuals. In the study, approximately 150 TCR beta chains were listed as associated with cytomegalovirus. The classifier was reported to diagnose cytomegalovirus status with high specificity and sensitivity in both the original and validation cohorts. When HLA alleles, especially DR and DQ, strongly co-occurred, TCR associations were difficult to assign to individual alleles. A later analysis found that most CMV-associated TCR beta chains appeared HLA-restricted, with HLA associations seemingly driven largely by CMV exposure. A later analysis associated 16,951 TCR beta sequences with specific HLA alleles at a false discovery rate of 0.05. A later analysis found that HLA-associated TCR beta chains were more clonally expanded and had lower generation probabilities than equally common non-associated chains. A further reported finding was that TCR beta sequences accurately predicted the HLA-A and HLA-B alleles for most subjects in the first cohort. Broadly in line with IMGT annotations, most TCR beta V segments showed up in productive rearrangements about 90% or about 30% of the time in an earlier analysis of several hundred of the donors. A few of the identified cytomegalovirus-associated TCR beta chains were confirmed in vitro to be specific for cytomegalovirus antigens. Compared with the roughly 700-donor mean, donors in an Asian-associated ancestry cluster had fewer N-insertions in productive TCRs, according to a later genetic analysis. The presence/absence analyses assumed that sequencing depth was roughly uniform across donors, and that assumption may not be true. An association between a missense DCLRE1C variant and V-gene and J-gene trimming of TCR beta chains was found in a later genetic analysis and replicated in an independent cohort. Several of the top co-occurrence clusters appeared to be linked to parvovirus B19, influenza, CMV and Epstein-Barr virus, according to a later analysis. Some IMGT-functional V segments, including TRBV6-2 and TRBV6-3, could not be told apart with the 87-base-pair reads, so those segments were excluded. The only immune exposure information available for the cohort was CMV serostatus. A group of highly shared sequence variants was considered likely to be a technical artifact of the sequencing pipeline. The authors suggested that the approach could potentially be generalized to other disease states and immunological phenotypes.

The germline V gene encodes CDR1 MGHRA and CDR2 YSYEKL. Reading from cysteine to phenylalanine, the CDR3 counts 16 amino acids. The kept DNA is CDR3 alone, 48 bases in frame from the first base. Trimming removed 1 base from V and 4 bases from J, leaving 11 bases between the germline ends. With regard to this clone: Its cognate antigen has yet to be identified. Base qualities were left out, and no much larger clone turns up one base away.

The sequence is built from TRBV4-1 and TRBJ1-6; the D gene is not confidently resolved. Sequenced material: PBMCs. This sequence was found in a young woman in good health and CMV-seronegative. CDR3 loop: CASSQVITQYNSPLHF. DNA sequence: TGCGCCAGCAGCCAAGTCATTACCCAGTATAATTCACCCCTCCACTTT.